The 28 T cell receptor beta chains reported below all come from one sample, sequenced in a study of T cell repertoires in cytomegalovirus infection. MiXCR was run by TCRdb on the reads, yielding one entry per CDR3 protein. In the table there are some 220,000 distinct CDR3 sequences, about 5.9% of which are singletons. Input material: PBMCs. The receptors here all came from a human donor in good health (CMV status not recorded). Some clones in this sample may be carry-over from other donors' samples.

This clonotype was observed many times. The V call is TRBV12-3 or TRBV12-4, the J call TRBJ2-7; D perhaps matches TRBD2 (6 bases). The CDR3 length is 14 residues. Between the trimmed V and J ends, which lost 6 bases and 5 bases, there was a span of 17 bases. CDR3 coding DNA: TGTGCCAGCAGCCCAAAACTAGCCTGGGACGAGCAGTACTTC. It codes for CASSPKLAWDEQYF.

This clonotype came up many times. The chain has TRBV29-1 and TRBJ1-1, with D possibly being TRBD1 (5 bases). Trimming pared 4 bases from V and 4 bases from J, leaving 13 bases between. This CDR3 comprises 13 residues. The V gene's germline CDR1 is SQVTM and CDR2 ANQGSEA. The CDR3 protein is CSVGGGRGTEAFF. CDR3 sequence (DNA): TGCAGCGTTGGGGGGGGGAGGGGCACTGAAGCTTTCTTT.

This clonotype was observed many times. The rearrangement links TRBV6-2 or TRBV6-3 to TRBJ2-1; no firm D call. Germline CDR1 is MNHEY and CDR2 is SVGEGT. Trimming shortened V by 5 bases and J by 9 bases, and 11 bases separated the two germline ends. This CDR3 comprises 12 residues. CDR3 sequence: CASSENRGEQFF. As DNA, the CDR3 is TGTGCCAGCAGTGAGAACCGAGGTGAGCAGTTCTTC.

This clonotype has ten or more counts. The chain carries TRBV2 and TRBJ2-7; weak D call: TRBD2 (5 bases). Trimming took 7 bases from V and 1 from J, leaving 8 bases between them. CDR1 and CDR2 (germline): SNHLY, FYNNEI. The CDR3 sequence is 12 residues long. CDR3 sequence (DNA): TGTGCCAGCAAACGGGAATCCTACGAGCAGTACTTC. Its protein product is CASKRESYEQYF.

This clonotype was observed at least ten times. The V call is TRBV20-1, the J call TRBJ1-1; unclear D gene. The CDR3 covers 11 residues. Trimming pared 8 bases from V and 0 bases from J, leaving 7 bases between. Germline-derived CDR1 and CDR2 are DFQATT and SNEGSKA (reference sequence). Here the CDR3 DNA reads TGCAGTCTACTTCTGAACACTGAAGCTTTCTTT. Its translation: CSLLLNTEAFF.

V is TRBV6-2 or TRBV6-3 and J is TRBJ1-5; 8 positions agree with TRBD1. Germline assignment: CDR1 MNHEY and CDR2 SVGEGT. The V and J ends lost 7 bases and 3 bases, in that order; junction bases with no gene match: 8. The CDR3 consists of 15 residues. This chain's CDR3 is CASTWTGSFNQPQHF. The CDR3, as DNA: TGTGCCAGCACCTGGACAGGGAGTTTCAATCAGCCCCAGCATTTT.

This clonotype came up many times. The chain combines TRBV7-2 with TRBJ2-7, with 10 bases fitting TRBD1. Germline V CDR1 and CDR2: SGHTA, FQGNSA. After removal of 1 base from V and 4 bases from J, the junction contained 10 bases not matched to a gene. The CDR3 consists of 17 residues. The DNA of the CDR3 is TGTGCCAGCAGCTTAGTATCAGCGGGACAGGGGATTTACGAGCAGTACTTC. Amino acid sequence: CASSLVSAGQGIYEQYF.

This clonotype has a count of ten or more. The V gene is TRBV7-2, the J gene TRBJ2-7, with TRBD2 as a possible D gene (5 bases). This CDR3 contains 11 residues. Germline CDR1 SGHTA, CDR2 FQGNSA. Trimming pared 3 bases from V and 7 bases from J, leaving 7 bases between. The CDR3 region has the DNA TGTGCCAGCAGCTTCCGGAGGGAGCAGTACTTC. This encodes CASSFRREQYF.

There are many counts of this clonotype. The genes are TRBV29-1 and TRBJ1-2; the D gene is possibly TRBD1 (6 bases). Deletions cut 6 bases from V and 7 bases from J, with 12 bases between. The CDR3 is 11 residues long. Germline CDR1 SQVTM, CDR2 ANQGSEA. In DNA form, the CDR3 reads TGCAGCGTAGGGGGAGGGACTGGCTACACCTTC. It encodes CSVGGGTGYTF.

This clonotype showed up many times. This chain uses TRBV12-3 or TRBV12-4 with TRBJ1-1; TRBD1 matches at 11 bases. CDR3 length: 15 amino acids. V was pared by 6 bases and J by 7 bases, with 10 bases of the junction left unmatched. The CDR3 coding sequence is TGTGCCAGCAGCACCGGACAGGGGGCGTTCAGTGAAGCTTTCTTT. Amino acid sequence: CASSTGQGAFSEAFF.

This CDR3 is CSASQGVGNTIYF. DNA of the CDR3: TGCAGTGCTAGCCAGGGGGTTGGAAACACCATATATTTT. The genes are TRBV20-1 and TRBJ1-3; 7 nucleotides align to TRBD1. From germline, CDR1 is DFQATT and CDR2 SNEGSKA (reference sequence). The trim removed 3 bases at V and 3 bases at J, leaving 2 bases unmatched. The CDR3 has 13 amino acids.

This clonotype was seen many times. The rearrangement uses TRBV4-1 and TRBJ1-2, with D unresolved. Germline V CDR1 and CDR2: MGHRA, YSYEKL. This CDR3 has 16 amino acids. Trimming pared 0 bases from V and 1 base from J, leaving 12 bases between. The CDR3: CASSQDGDTDNYGYTF. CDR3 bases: TGCGCCAGCAGCCAAGACGGAGACACCGATAACTATGGCTACACCTTC.

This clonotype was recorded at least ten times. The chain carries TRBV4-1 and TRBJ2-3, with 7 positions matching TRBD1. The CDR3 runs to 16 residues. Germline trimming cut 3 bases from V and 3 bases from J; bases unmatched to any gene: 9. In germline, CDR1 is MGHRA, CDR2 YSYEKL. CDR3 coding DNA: TGCGCCAGCAGCCATCCCGACAGGGATGCGACAGATACGCAGTATTTT. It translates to CASSHPDRDATDTQYF.

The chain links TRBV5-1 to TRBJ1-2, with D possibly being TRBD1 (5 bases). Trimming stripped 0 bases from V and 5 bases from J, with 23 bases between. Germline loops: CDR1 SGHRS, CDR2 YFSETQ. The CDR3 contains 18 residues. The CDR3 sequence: CASSLGGETPNGGYGYTF. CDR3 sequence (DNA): TGCGCCAGCAGCTTGGGGGGGGAGACTCCAAACGGGGGATATGGCTACACCTTC.

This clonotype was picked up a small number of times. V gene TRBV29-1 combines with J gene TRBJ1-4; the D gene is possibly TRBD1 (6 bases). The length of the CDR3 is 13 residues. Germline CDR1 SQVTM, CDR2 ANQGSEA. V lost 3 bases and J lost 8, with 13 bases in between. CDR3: CSVDGGGGEKLFF. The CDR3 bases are TGCAGCGTTGACGGAGGGGGAGGGGAAAAACTGTTTTTT.

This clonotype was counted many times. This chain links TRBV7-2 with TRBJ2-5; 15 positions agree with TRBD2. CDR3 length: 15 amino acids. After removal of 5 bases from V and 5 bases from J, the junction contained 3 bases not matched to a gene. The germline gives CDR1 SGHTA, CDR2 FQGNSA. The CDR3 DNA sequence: TGTGCCAGCAGCCGGACTAGCGGGGGGGCGGAGACCCAGTACTTC. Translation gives CASSRTSGGAETQYF.

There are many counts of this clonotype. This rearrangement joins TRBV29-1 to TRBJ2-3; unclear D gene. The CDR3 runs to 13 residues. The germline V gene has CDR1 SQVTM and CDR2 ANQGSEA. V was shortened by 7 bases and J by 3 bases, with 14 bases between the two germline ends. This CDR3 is CSAFVHGTDTQYF. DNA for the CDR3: TGCAGCGCCTTTGTCCATGGTACAGATACGCAGTATTTT.

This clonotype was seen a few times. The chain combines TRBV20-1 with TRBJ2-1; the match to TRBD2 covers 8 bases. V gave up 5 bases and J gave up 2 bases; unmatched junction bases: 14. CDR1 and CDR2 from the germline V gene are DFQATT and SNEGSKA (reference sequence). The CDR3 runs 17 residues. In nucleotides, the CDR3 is TGCAGTGCTTCGGGGGGGGCCGCGATAACAACCTACAATGAGCAGTTCTTC. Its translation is CSASGGAAITTYNEQFF.

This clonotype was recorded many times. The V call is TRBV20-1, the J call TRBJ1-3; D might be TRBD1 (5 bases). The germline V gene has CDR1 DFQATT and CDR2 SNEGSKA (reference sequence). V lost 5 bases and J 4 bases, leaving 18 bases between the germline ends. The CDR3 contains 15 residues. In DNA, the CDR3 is TGCAGTGCTGGTCCAGGGAGGGGCGAGGGAAACACCATATATTTT. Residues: CSAGPGRGEGNTIYF.

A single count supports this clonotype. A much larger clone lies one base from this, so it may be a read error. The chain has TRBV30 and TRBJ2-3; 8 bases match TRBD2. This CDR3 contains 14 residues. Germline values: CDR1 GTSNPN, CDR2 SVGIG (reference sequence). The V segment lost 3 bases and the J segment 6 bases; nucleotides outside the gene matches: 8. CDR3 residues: CAWRLTGGGDTQYF. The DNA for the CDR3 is TGTGCCTGGAGATTAACGGGGGGGGGGGATACGCAGTATTTT.

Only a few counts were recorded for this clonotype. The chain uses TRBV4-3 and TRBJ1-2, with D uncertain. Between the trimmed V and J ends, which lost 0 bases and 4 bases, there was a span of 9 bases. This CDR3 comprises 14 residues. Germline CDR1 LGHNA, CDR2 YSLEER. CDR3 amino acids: CASSQDVVTYGYTF. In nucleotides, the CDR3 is TGCGCCAGCAGCCAAGACGTAGTCACCTATGGCTACACCTTC.

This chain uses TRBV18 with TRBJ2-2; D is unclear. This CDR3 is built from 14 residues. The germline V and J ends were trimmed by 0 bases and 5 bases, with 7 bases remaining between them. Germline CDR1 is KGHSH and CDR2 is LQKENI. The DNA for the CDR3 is TGTGCCAGCTCACCACCGTTGGGAACCGGGGAGCTGTTTTTT. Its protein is CASSPPLGTGELFF.

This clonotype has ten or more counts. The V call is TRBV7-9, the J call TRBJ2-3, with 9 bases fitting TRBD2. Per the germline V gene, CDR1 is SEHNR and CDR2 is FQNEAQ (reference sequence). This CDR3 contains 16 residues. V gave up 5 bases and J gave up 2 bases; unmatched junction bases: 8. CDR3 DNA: TGTGCCAGCAGCGACAGACTAGCGGACGACACAGATACGCAGTATTTT. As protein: CASSDRLADDTDTQYF. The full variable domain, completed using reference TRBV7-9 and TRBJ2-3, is DTGVSQNPRHKITKRGQNVTFRCDPISEHNRLYWYRQTLGQGPEFLTYFQNEAQLEKSRLLSDRFSAERPKGSFSTLEIQRTEQGDSAMYLCASSDRLADDTDTQYFGPGTRLTVL.

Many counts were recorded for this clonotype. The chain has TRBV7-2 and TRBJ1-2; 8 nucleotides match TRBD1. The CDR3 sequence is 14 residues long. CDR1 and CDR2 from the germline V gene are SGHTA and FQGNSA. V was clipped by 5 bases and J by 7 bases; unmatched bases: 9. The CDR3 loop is CASSLLQGAGGYTF. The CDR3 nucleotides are TGTGCCAGCAGCCTGCTTCAGGGGGCTGGTGGCTACACCTTC.

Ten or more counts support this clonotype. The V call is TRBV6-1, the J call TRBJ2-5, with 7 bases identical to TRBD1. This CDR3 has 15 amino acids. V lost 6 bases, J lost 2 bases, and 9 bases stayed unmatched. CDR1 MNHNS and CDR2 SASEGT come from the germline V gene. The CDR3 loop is CASRPTGLGQETQYF. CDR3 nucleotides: TGTGCCAGCAGGCCGACAGGGTTGGGTCAAGAGACCCAGTACTTC.

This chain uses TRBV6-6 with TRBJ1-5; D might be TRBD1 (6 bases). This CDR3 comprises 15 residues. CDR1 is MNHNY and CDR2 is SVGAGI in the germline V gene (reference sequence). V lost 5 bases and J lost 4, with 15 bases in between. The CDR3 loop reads CASSPQGTFNQPQHF. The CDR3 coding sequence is TGTGCCAGCAGTCCTCAGGGGACCTTTAATCAGCCCCAGCATTTT.

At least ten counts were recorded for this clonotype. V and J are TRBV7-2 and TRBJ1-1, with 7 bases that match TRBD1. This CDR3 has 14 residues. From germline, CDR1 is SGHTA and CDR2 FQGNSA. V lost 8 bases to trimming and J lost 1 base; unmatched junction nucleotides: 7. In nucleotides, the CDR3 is TGTGCCAGCCAGGGGGGACTCAGGAACACTGAAGCTTTCTTT. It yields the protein CASQGGLRNTEAFF.

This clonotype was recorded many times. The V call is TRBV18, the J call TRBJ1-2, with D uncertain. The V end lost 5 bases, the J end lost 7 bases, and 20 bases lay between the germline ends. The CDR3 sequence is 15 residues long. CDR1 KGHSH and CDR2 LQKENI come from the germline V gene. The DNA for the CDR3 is TGTGCCAGCTCAGGAACCGGGATGACGTCTTCTGGCTACACCTTC. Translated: CASSGTGMTSSGYTF. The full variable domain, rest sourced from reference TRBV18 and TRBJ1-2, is NAGVMQNPRHLVRRRGQEARLRCSPMKGHSHVYWYRQLPEEGLKFMVYLQKENIIDESGMPKERFSAEFPKEGPSILRIQQVVRGDSAAYFCASSGTGMTSSGYTFGSGTRLTVV.